Each of the 27 T cell receptor beta chains below was sequenced from the same sample in a study of cytomegalovirus exposure and HLA in healthy donors. 60 Vbeta and 13 Jbeta primers were used in PCR. The table came from immunoSEQ multiplex PCR; TCRdb's copy has only in-frame clones and leaves some out. The table lists some 97,000 clones, roughly 84% of them singletons. Input material: PBMCs. The receptors originated from a woman under 30 in good health and CMV-seronegative.

This chain connects TRBV9 to TRBJ2-1, with D possibly being TRBD2 (6 bases). Trimming took 2 bases from V and 4 from J, leaving 16 bases between them. This CDR3 spans 16 amino acids. Germline CDR1 reads SGDLS; CDR2 reads YYNGEE. CDR3 bases: TGTGCCAGCAGCGTGATGACGACTAGTTCTTACAATGAGCAGTTCTTC. Residues: CASSVMTTSSYNEQFF.

V is TRBV28 and J is TRBJ2-3, with 14 positions matching TRBD2. The trim removed 2 bases at V and 0 bases at J, leaving 4 bases unmatched. The CDR3 length is 18 residues. CDR1 and CDR2 (germline): MDHEN, SYDVKM. The CDR3 protein is CASSLLTSGRGSTDTQYF. CDR3 nucleotides: TGTGCCAGCAGTTTACTGACTAGCGGGAGGGGGAGCACAGATACGCAGTATTTT.

V gene TRBV19 combines with J gene TRBJ2-7, with 11 bases that match TRBD1. The CDR3 consists of 15 residues. V trimming: 6 bases; J trimming: 1 base; junction bases outside the gene matches: 5. CDR1 is LNHDA and CDR2 is SQIVND in the germline V gene (reference sequence). CDR3 coding DNA: TGTGCCAGTAGGCCAGGGACAGGGGGGTCCTACGAGCAGTACTTC. Translation gives CASRPGTGGSYEQYF.

The chain carries TRBV10-3 and TRBJ2-4; 11 nucleotides align to TRBD2. The V segment lost 3 bases and the J segment 12 bases; nucleotides outside the gene matches: 10. Germline-derived CDR1 and CDR2 are ENHRY and SYGVKD. This CDR3 spans 15 amino acids. The CDR3 sequence: CAISDSGTSGTNQYF. CDR3 sequence (DNA): TGTGCCATCAGTGACTCCGGGACTAGCGGAACTAATCAGTACTTC.

Worth noting for this clone: Other DNA sequences in this sample translate to the same CDR3. This chain joins TRBV9 and TRBJ2-3, with D possibly being TRBD1 (6 bases). This CDR3 is built from 14 residues. Germline assignment: CDR1 SGDLS and CDR2 YYNGEE. V was cut by 3 bases and J by 0 bases, with 8 bases left in between. The CDR3 nucleotides read TGTGCCAGCAGCGCGGACAGAAGCACAGATACGCAGTATTTT. Translated, it gives CASSADRSTDTQYF.

The J gene is TRBJ2-7, the V gene TRBV14, with 10 bases matching TRBD2. Germline CDR1 SGHDN, CDR2 FVKESK. V shed 6 bases, J shed 2 bases, and the junction held 4 bases outside the gene matches. CDR3 length equals 14 residues. CDR3 sequence (DNA): TGTGCCAGCAGACGAGCGGGAGGGACCTACGAGCAGTACTTC. Translation gives CASRRAGGTYEQYF.

The chain joins TRBV7-6 to TRBJ2-3; 7 bases line up with TRBD1. V dropped 1 base and J dropped 0; count of bases not matched to a gene: 4. The CDR3 spans 16 residues. CDR1 and CDR2 (germline): SGHVS, FNYEAQ. CDR3 sequence: CASSLGPQGSTDTQYF. DNA for the CDR3: TGTGCCAGCAGCTTAGGACCACAGGGGAGCACAGATACGCAGTATTTT.

The genes are TRBV11-2 and TRBJ2-7; 7 bases map to TRBD1. The CDR3 covers 17 residues. V dropped 3 bases and J dropped 1; count of bases not matched to a gene: 12. The germline gives CDR1 SGHAT, CDR2 FQNNGV. The CDR3 DNA is TGTGCCAGCAGCTTGGGCCCGCGAGGGGGCAATTCCTACGAGCAGTACTTC. It codes for CASSLGPRGGNSYEQYF.

This rearrangement joins TRBV5-6 to TRBJ2-3; tentative D call: TRBD2 (6 bases). CDR3 length equals 16 residues. The germline V and J ends were trimmed by 4 bases and 0 bases, with 15 bases remaining between them. CDR1 and CDR2 from the germline V gene are SGHDT and YYEEEE. The chain's CDR3 is CASSRPRGYSTDTQYF. In nucleotides, the CDR3 is TGTGCCAGCAGCCGTCCCCGGGGGTATAGCACAGATACGCAGTATTTT.

The chain links TRBV28 to TRBJ2-7; 9 bases agree with TRBD2. Germline CDR1 MDHEN, CDR2 SYDVKM. This CDR3 is built from 13 residues. Trimming took 8 bases from V and 0 from J; bases not matched to a gene: 2. The CDR3 DNA reads as TGTGCCAGCGAGCGGGGGGTCTCCTACGAGCAGTACTTC. Amino acids: CASERGVSYEQYF.

The table lists this clone with a few counts. J is TRBJ1-5 and V is TRBV6-1; D not resolved. The CDR3 sequence is 13 residues long. Trimming shortened V by 4 bases and J by 4 bases, and 8 bases separated the two germline ends. Germline V gene sequence: CDR1 MNHNS, CDR2 SASEGT. The DNA for the CDR3 is TGTGCCAGCAGTGGGGAGGGAAATCAGCCCCAGCATTTT. The encoded protein is CASSGEGNQPQHF.

A word on this clone: Sequence at one end of the junction differs from germline and may be a read error. The chain has TRBV4-1 and TRBJ2-7; 11 nucleotides line up with TRBD2. Germline values: CDR1 MGHRA, CDR2 YSYEKL. CDR3 length: 18 amino acids. The CDR3 nucleotides are TGCACCAGCAGCCAACCCCCGGGGAGGGGGACTAGCGGATACGAGCAGTACTTC. Protein sequence: CTSSQPPGRGTSGYEQYF.

The rearrangement links TRBV25-1 to TRBJ2-7; D ambiguous. The CDR3 totals 10 residues. The V gene lost 3 bases and the J gene lost 6 bases, with 3 bases spanning the gap. Germline CDR1 is MGHDK and CDR2 is SYGVNS. CDR3 bases: TGTGCCAGCAGTGAGAGCGAGCAGTACTTC. Protein sequence: CASSESEQYF.

The chain uses TRBV5-1 and TRBJ2-3, with 7 bases lining up with TRBD1. With V trimmed by 7 bases and J by 3 bases, 14 bases remained unmatched. CDR3 length equals 16 residues. The germline V gene encodes CDR1 SGHRS and CDR2 YFSETQ. The CDR3 coding sequence is TGCGCCAGCTTTTGGGCCGCCGGGACAGCAACAGATACGCAGTATTTT. It codes for CASFWAAGTATDTQYF. The whole variable domain, remainder taken from reference TRBV5-1 and TRBJ2-3, is KAGVTQTPRYLIKTRGQQVTLSCSPISGHRSVSWYQQTPGQGLQFLFEYFSETQRNKGNFPGRFSGRQFSNSRSEMNVSTLELGDSALYLCASFWAAGTATDTQYFGPGTRLTVL.

This chain uses TRBV4-3 with TRBJ2-2; 7 nucleotides agree with TRBD1. V was clipped by 0 bases and J by 4 bases; unmatched bases: 11. The CDR3 is 18 residues long. Germline V CDR1 and CDR2: LGHNA, YSLEER. CDR3 region: CASSQDLNRGGRTGELFF. The CDR3 region has the DNA TGCGCCAGCAGCCAAGATTTGAACAGGGGTGGGCGCACCGGGGAGCTGTTTTTT.

The sample holds one count of this clone. V is TRBV6-1 and J is TRBJ1-4, with TRBD1 matching 8 bases. Germline CDR1 MNHNS, CDR2 SASEGT. Trimming took 2 bases from V and 5 from J; bases not matched to a gene: 10. The CDR3 length is 17 residues. The chain's CDR3 is CASSELGHRGWNEKLFF. The CDR3 coding sequence is TGTGCCAGCAGTGAACTTGGGCACAGGGGGTGGAATGAAAAACTGTTTTTT.

The V gene is TRBV4-2, the J gene TRBJ1-1, with 8 bases that match TRBD1. In germline, CDR1 is LGHNA, CDR2 YNFKEQ. This CDR3 region has 18 residues. Trimming cost V 1 base and J 6 bases; bases outside gene matches: 16. The CDR3 here is CASSQVARSQGASAEAFF. CDR3 sequence (DNA): TGTGCCAGCAGCCAAGTGGCCCGTTCGCAGGGGGCGTCGGCTGAAGCTTTCTTT.

This chain joins TRBV5-1 and TRBJ2-7; possibly TRBD1 for D (6 bases). Looked up from germline, CDR1 is SGHRS and CDR2 is YFSETQ. There are 15 residues in the CDR3. V lost 0 bases and J lost 2, with 12 bases in between. The CDR3 nucleotides are TGCGCCAGCAGCTTGGATGACAGGAACCCCTACGAGCAGTACTTC. Amino acids: CASSLDDRNPYEQYF.

Details on this clone: One junction end disagrees with the germline gene, perhaps due to a read error. The sample contains more than one DNA sequence encoding this CDR3. This sequence joins TRBV19 and TRBJ1-2; 8 nucleotides align to TRBD1. Germline V lookup: CDR1 LNHDA, CDR2 SQIVND (reference sequence). The CDR3 has 13 amino acids. CDR3: CASSIGTGYGYTF. The CDR3 coding sequence is TGCGCCAGTAGTATAGGGACAGGCTATGGCTACACCTTC.

The chain has TRBV29-1 and TRBJ1-4; D is unclear. CDR3 length: 13 amino acids. V dropped 7 bases and J dropped 3 bases, with 12 bases sitting between them. Per the germline V gene, CDR1 is SQVTM and CDR2 is ANQGSEA. The CDR3 DNA reads TGCAGCGCCGCGTATTCTCCTAATGAAAAACTGTTTTTT. Protein product: CSAAYSPNEKLFF.

The chain employs TRBV6-4 and TRBJ2-1; 7 bases fit TRBD1. V shed 5 bases and J 4 bases; nucleotides not matched to a gene: 5. CDR3 length equals 14 residues. CDR1 MRHNA and CDR2 SNTAGT come from the germline V gene. CDR3 sequence: CASSPGTEYNEQFF. The CDR3, as DNA: TGTGCCAGCAGTCCCGGGACAGAATACAATGAGCAGTTCTTC.

The gene calls are TRBV7-9 and TRBJ2-7; D call uncertain. Germline assignment: CDR1 SEHNR and CDR2 FQNEAQ (reference sequence). V lost 5 bases to trimming and J lost 5 bases, with 10 bases between them. The CDR3 consists of 12 residues. CDR3 sequence reads: CASSPIINEQYF. The CDR3 region has the DNA TGTGCCAGCAGCCCTATTATTAACGAGCAGTACTTC.

The gene calls are TRBV19 and TRBJ2-1, with 11 bases fitting TRBD1. CDR3 size: 17 residues. The germline gives CDR1 LNHDA, CDR2 SQIVND (reference sequence). V lost 3 bases to trimming and J lost 1 base; unmatched junction nucleotides: 5. The CDR3 nucleotides read TGTGCCAGTAGTATGGTCGGACAGGGGGCTTCCTACAATGAGCAGTTCTTC. This translates into CASSMVGQGASYNEQFF.

The chain carries TRBV5-4 and TRBJ1-2; D not certain. The CDR3 is made up of 14 amino acids. The germline V and J ends were trimmed by 5 bases and 6 bases, with 17 bases remaining between them. CDR1 is SGHNT and CDR2 is YYREEE in the germline V gene (reference sequence). The DNA of the CDR3 is TGTGCCAGCAGGGCTACTAACGGGGTGGATGGCTACACCTTC. It yields the protein CASRATNGVDGYTF.

The chain links TRBV6-5 to TRBJ2-7, with 7 bases that match TRBD1. Germline V gene data show CDR1 as MNHEY and CDR2 as SVGAGI. The CDR3 extends over 14 amino acids. V lost 2 bases and J lost 6; bases outside the gene matches: 7. The CDR3 DNA reads as TGTGCCAGCAGTTACAGACAGGGTTTAGTCGAGCAGTACTTC. It specifies CASSYRQGLVEQYF.

This chain joins TRBV27 and TRBJ2-7; TRBD1 agrees at 9 bases. With V trimmed by 3 bases and J by 3 bases, 3 bases remained unmatched. The CDR3 has 14 residues. Germline CDR1 and CDR2: MNHEY and SMNVEV (reference sequence). CDR3 sequence: CASSFGTGYYEQYF. Here the CDR3 DNA reads TGTGCCAGCAGTTTCGGGACAGGGTACTACGAGCAGTACTTC.

J is TRBJ2-2 and V is TRBV30, with D uncertain. The CDR3 covers 14 residues. The V gene's germline CDR1 is GTSNPN and CDR2 SVGIG (reference sequence). V lost 2 bases and J 0 bases, leaving 7 bases between the germline ends. CDR3 in amino acids: CAWSSEANTGELFF. The CDR3 DNA reads as TGTGCCTGGAGTAGCGAGGCGAACACCGGGGAGCTGTTTTTT.